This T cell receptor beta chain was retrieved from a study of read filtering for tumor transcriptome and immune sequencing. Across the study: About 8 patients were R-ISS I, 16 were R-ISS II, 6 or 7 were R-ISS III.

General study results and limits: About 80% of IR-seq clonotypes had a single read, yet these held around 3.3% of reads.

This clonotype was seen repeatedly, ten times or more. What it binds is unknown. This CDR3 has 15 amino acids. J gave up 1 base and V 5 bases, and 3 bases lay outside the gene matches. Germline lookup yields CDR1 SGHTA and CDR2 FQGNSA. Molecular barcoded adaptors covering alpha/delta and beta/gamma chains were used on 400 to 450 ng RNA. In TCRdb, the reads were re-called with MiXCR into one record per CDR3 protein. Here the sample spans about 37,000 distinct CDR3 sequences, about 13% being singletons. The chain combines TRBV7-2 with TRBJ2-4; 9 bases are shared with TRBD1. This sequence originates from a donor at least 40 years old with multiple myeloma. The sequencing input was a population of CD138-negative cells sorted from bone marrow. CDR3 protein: CASSRDRVAKNIQYF. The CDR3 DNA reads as TGTGCCAGCAGCCGGGACAGGGTGGCCAAAAACATTCAGTACTTC.